This TCR beta chain was recovered during a study of CXCR3-negative and CXCR3-positive naive CD8 T cells. Study details: Sequencing gave 120 million to 150 million TRB reads overall, about 1.5 +/- 0.3 million per library.

As for this clonotype: Antigen specificity is unknown.

Each TRB cDNA library was prepared by 5' RACE (with UMI labels). TCRdb reprocessed the 5' RACE reads, with one entry per CDR3 protein and no DNA. The data include about 43,000 distinct CDR3 sequences; the top ten clones carry over 8.5%. General study findings and limits: High diversity, comparable across both naive subsets, contrasted with much lower diversity in memory CD8+ cells. Researchers reported similar TRBV-TRBJ usage in naive CXCR3-negative and CXCR3-positive cells, though memory differed.

CDR1 is LNHDA and CDR2 is SQIVND in the germline V gene (reference sequence). The CDR3 spans 14 residues. The specimen sequenced was memory CD8+ T cells from blood. The receptor comes from a human donor in good health. Some clones in this sample may be carry-over from other donors' samples. The chain employs TRBV19 and TRBJ2-1; TCRdb calls TRBD1, which cannot be checked without DNA. The CDR3 reads CASSIGSRAFEQFF.